The 9 T cell receptor beta chains below come from one sample, sequenced in a study of blood T cell repertoires in COVID-19. The data were produced by immunoSEQ multiplex PCR, yet TCRdb's version contains in-frame clones alone and is incomplete. The repertoire includes around 170,000 clones, 86% of them detected once, and 5.5% to 7% sits in the top ten. The sequenced sample was peripheral blood. The origin of the receptors is a man aged 50-59 years with active or convalescent COVID-19.

The chain has TRBV6-2 or TRBV6-3 and TRBJ2-7; 12 bases match TRBD2. The germline V gene has CDR1 MNHEY and CDR2 SVGEGT. V dropped 1 base and J dropped 3; count of bases not matched to a gene: 10. This CDR3 spans 18 amino acids. CDR3 DNA sequence: TGTGCCAGCAGTTACTGGACGACTAGCGGGGGACTCTTCTACGAGCAGTACTTC. As protein: CASSYWTTSGGLFYEQYF.

The chain carries TRBV19 and TRBJ1-5, with TRBD1 as a possible D gene (5 bases). The CDR3 length is 12 residues. Germline V gene sequence: CDR1 LNHDA, CDR2 SQIVND (reference sequence). Trimming removed 7 bases at V and 4 bases at J, with 8 bases between. CDR3 region: CASTQGNQPQHF. The CDR3 DNA reads as TGTGCCAGTACGCAGGGTAATCAGCCCCAGCATTTT.

V usage is TRBV15 and J usage is TRBJ2-7; 7 bases map to TRBD2. This CDR3 spans 15 amino acids. Germline assignment: CDR1 LNHNV and CDR2 YYDKDF (reference sequence). The V and J ends lost 5 bases and 3 bases, in that order; junction bases with no gene match: 10. As DNA, the CDR3 is TGTGCCACCAGCCCACCCGCGGCTAGCGGCTACGAGCAGTACTTC. Translated: CATSPPAASGYEQYF.

This clone was found a few times. The genes are TRBV3-1 (or the pseudogene TRBV3-2) and TRBJ2-1; 11 bases fit TRBD2. With V trimmed by 4 bases and J by 12 bases, 11 bases remained unmatched. The CDR3 covers 15 residues. Germline-derived CDR1 and CDR2 are LGHDT and YNNKEL (reference sequence). CDR3 sequence reads: CASSPRLAGKGGQFF. The CDR3 nucleotides read TGTGCCAGCAGCCCAAGACTAGCGGGGAAAGGAGGGCAGTTCTTC.

The J gene is TRBJ2-2, the V gene TRBV21-1; TRBD1 is the table's D call and was not checked against the DNA. TRBV21-1 is described as a pseudogene. The length of the CDR3 is 15 residues. The CDR3 here is CASSKGQMNTGELFF. The CDR3 bases are TGTGCCAGCAGCAAAGGGCAGATGAACACCGGGGAGCTGTTTTTT.

The table lists this clone with a count of one. The chain combines TRBV28 with TRBJ1-2; 7 bases map to TRBD1. Germline loops: CDR1 MDHEN, CDR2 SYDVKM. V lost 5 bases and J lost 8; bases outside the gene matches: 8. This CDR3 is built from 13 residues. CDR3 DNA: TGTGCCAGCAGTCCTACGACAGGGTTAGGCTACACCTTC. Translation gives CASSPTTGLGYTF.

The chain has TRBV24-1 and TRBJ1-1; 8 nucleotides line up with TRBD1. Germline assignment: CDR1 KGHDR and CDR2 SFDVKD. V dropped 2 bases and J dropped 3; count of bases not matched to a gene: 4. CDR3 length equals 15 residues. The CDR3 protein is CATSDSKTGDTEAFF. The CDR3 bases are TGTGCCACCAGTGATTCCAAGACAGGGGACACTGAAGCTTTCTTT.

This sequence joins TRBV24-1 and TRBJ1-2, with a tentative D call TRBD1 (5 bases). The length of the CDR3 is 14 residues. V was trimmed by 1 base and J by 3 bases, leaving 8 bases between them. Looked up from germline, CDR1 is KGHDR and CDR2 is SFDVKD. CDR3 amino acids: CATSDFGRDYGYTF. CDR3 nucleotides: TGTGCCACCAGTGATTTTGGCAGGGACTATGGCTACACCTTC.

The rearrangement uses TRBV27 and TRBJ2-7, with 7 bases identical to TRBD1. The ends lost 8 bases at V and 3 bases at J; junction bases unmatched: 4. Looked up from germline, CDR1 is MNHEY and CDR2 is SMNVEV (reference sequence). The CDR3 runs 12 residues. CDR3 protein: CASGRTGYEQYF. The CDR3 region has the DNA TGTGCCAGCGGTAGGACAGGCTACGAGCAGTACTTC.